These 18 T cell receptor beta chains came from one sample sequenced in a study of T cells in Graves' hyperthyroidism and ophthalmopathy. There were TCR beta CDR3 regions amplified from RNA transcripts. Using the HTBI primer set, a first-round RT-PCR was run on the TCR CDR3. MiXCR was run by TCRdb on the multiplex PCR reads, yielding one entry per CDR3 protein. The sample has some 370,000 distinct CDR3 sequences, 11% to 15% seen once. Sequenced material: blood. These receptors originate from a man in his fifties with Graves' ophthalmopathy.

This clonotype was recorded at least ten times. In nucleotides, the CDR3 is TGCAGTGCTAGAACAGGGATGAACACTGAAGCTTTCTTT. It is translated as CSARTGMNTEAFF. V is TRBV20-1 and J is TRBJ1-1; D is perhaps TRBD1 (6 bases). Germline V gene lookup returns CDR1 DFQATT and CDR2 SNEGSKA (reference sequence). This CDR3 is built from 13 residues. Trimming pared 2 bases from V and 0 bases from J, leaving 7 bases between.

This clonotype was picked up many times. J is TRBJ2-1 and V is TRBV20-1, with 7 bases that match TRBD2. This CDR3 comprises 14 residues. The trim removed 3 bases at V and 6 bases at J, leaving 8 bases unmatched. Germline CDR1 is DFQATT and CDR2 is SNEGSKA (reference sequence). The CDR3 sequence: CSASLAGVSNEQFF. The CDR3 DNA sequence: TGCAGTGCTAGTTTGGCGGGAGTTTCCAATGAGCAGTTCTTC.

This clonotype was observed many times. J is TRBJ1-2 and V is TRBV28, with a weak D call TRBD1 (6 bases). The CDR3 is 13 residues long. In germline, CDR1 is MDHEN, CDR2 SYDVKM. Deletions cut 6 bases from V and 3 bases from J, with 11 bases between. CDR3 protein: CASRPNRDYGYTF. The CDR3, as DNA: TGTGCCAGCAGACCAAACAGGGACTATGGCTACACCTTC.

The table lists this clonotype with many counts. This chain links TRBV28 with TRBJ2-3; 10 bases fit TRBD2. CDR1 is MDHEN and CDR2 is SYDVKM in the germline V gene. With 4 bases clipped from V and 6 bases from J, the junction kept 7 bases outside the gene matches. The CDR3 is 15 amino acids. The CDR3 sequence is CASSSASGRTDTQYF. The CDR3, as DNA: TGTGCCAGCAGTTCGGCTAGCGGGAGAACCGATACGCAGTATTTT. Based on the CDR3 plus reference TRBV28 and TRBJ2-3, the full variable domain is DVKVTQSSRYLVKRTGEKVFLECVQDMDHENMFWYRQDPGLGLRLIYFSYDVKMKEKGDIPEGYSVSREKKERFSLILESASTNQTSMYLCASSSASGRTDTQYFGPGTRLTVL.

This clonotype appeared a few times. The chain uses TRBV18 and TRBJ2-6, with D hard to call. The length of the CDR3 is 16 residues. The V gene lost 3 bases and the J gene lost 0 bases, with 9 bases spanning the gap. The V gene's germline CDR1 is KGHSH and CDR2 LQKENI. The CDR3 region has the DNA TGTGCCAGCTCACCCAGGAGAGGCTCTGGGGCCAACGTCCTGACTTTC. This codes for CASSPRRGSGANVLTF.

The chain links TRBV7-9 to TRBJ2-2, with 10 bases that match TRBD2. This CDR3 has 16 amino acids. J gave up 7 bases and V 7 bases, and 12 bases lay outside the gene matches. The germline V gene has CDR1 SEHNR and CDR2 FQNEAQ (reference sequence). The CDR3 DNA reads as TGTGCCAGCACCCACCTAGCGGGAGATGGTATCGGGGAGCTGTTTTTT. Encoded protein: CASTHLAGDGIGELFF.

This clonotype was counted only a few times. The chain has TRBV7-8 and TRBJ2-1, with D hard to call. CDR3 size: 17 residues. Germline CDR1 reads SGHVS; CDR2 reads FQNEAQ. With 1 base removed from V and 8 bases from J, the gap between germline ends came to 21 bases. CDR3 nucleotides: TGTGCCAGCAGCTTAGTGGTAGTCGCCCCCTTCTCCCATGAGCAGTTCTTC. It specifies CASSLVVVAPFSHEQFF.

This clonotype has a handful of counts. The chain's CDR3 is CASSLGQLTNTGELFF. CDR3 DNA sequence: TGTGCCAGCAGCTTGGGACAGCTAACGAACACCGGGGAGCTGTTTTTT. V usage is TRBV7-8 and J usage is TRBJ2-2, with 7 bases that match TRBD1. V gave up 3 bases and J gave up 0 bases; unmatched junction bases: 4. Germline values: CDR1 SGHVS, CDR2 FQNEAQ. This CDR3 has 16 amino acids.

This clonotype was counted many times. V gene TRBV20-1 combines with J gene TRBJ2-5; D remains ambiguous. This CDR3 region has 13 residues. The germline CDR1 and CDR2 sequences are DFQATT and SNEGSKA (reference sequence). Trimming took off 4 bases at V and 1 base at J, with 10 bases between the two ends. The CDR3 loop is CSATPRGQETQYF. The CDR3 DNA is TGCAGTGCTACCCCGCGCGGCCAAGAGACCCAGTACTTC.

This clonotype was seen more than once but under ten times. The gene calls are TRBV19 and TRBJ1-1, with 9 bases identical to TRBD1. The germline CDR1 and CDR2 sequences are LNHDA and SQIVND (reference sequence). The ends lost 10 bases at V and 0 bases at J; junction bases unmatched: 9. CDR3 length: 15 amino acids. The CDR3 spells CATQDGTGMNTEAFF. CDR3 DNA sequence: TGTGCCACCCAGGACGGGACAGGGATGAACACTGAAGCTTTCTTT. Full variable domain (rest looked up from reference TRBV19 and TRBJ1-1): DGGITQSPKYLFRKEGQNVTLSCEQNLNHDAMYWYRQDPGQGLRLIYYSQIVNDFQKGDIAEGYSVSREKKESFPLTVTSAQKNPTAFYLCATQDGTGMNTEAFFGQGTRLTVV.

This clonotype was detected a few times. This chain joins TRBV5-1 and TRBJ2-7; 14 bases are a match to TRBD2. Losses at the gene ends were 5 bases for V and 4 bases for J; bases not matched to a gene: 20. Germline loops: CDR1 SGHRS, CDR2 YFSETQ. This CDR3 region has 20 residues. CDR3 coding DNA: TGCGCCAGCAGGGGGGACTCCGGGACTAGCGGGAGAGGCAAGGGTTACGAGCAGTACTTC. Protein product: CASRGDSGTSGRGKGYEQYF.

This clonotype was detected ten times or more. This chain links TRBV30 with TRBJ2-2; the D gene could be TRBD1 or TRBD2 (5 bases each). Germline V gene lookup returns CDR1 GTSNPN and CDR2 SVGIG (reference sequence). This CDR3 has 13 residues. Trimming stripped 2 bases from V and 4 bases from J, with 8 bases between. DNA of the CDR3: TGTGCCTGGAGTCCGGGGCCCACCGGGGAGCTGTTTTTT. As protein: CAWSPGPTGELFF.

V usage is TRBV7-6 and J usage is TRBJ2-5; 11 bases agree with TRBD2. The CDR3 totals 17 residues. Germline assignment: CDR1 SGHVS and CDR2 FNYEAQ. The ends lost 0 bases at V and 5 bases at J; junction bases unmatched: 8. The CDR3 sequence: CASSLADLAGGRETQYF. CDR3 DNA sequence: TGTGCCAGCAGCTTAGCCGATTTAGCGGGAGGGAGGGAGACCCAGTACTTC.

This clonotype was detected a few times. The chain employs TRBV19 and TRBJ1-4; D is uncertain. Germline V gene data show CDR1 as LNHDA and CDR2 as SQIVND (reference sequence). The V gene lost 3 bases and the J gene lost 0 bases, with 8 bases spanning the gap. The CDR3 contains 15 residues. CDR3 in DNA: TGTGCCAGTAGTATCACCAGTGCAACTAATGAAAAACTGTTTTTT. This translates into CASSITSATNEKLFF.

The table lists this clonotype with many counts. V gene TRBV24-1 combines with J gene TRBJ2-7, with D unclear. V was clipped by 10 bases and J by 1 base, with 10 bases between them. The CDR3 spans 12 residues. CDR1 is KGHDR, CDR2 SFDVKD, per germline. The CDR3 reads CATESNSYEQYF. CDR3 in DNA: TGTGCCACTGAATCCAATTCCTACGAGCAGTACTTC.

In this sample, this clonotype turned up a few times. CDR3 coding DNA: TGTGCCACCAGCAGAGTTGTTGGGGAAAAACTGTTTTTT. Its translation: CATSRVVGEKLFF. The V gene is TRBV15, the J gene TRBJ1-4; D remains unclear. This CDR3 comprises 13 residues. Germline values: CDR1 LNHNV, CDR2 YYDKDF (reference sequence). The germline V and J ends were trimmed by 1 base and 8 bases, with 8 bases remaining between them.

This chain links TRBV11-2 with TRBJ1-1; D gene unclear. V dropped 5 bases and J dropped 0 bases, with 7 bases sitting between them. CDR3 length: 13 residues. Germline CDR1 and CDR2: SGHAT and FQNNGV. The CDR3 region has the DNA TGTGCCAGCAGCCTATTCATGAACACTGAAGCTTTCTTT. It codes for CASSLFMNTEAFF.

This clonotype turned up a few times. This chain connects TRBV27 to TRBJ2-6; D not resolved. CDR1 is MNHEY and CDR2 is SMNVEV in the germline V gene (reference sequence). V dropped 4 bases and J dropped 14 bases, with 9 bases sitting between them. This CDR3 spans 11 amino acids. CDR3 residues: CASSSSTLLTF. CDR3 DNA sequence: TGTGCCAGCAGTTCATCGACTCTCCTGACTTTC. The complete variable domain, with remaining parts taken from reference TRBV27 and TRBJ2-6, reads EAQVTQNPRYLITVTGKKLTVTCSQNMNHEYMSWYRQDPGLGLRQIYYSMNVEVTDKGDVPEGYKVSRKEKRNFPLILESPSPNQTSLYFCASSSSTLLTFGAGSRLTVL.